This T cell receptor beta chain is drawn from a study of blood T cell repertoires in COVID-19 (dated by TCRdb to about 2020). Study-level background: Samples covering the acute and convalescent phases of COVID-19 were provided by collaborators in the United States, Italy and Spain. The samples were drawn from the first 160 participants of the ongoing ImmuneRACE study and from 950 to 1,500 subjects provided by 6 global collaborators. The repertoires were released in a freely available public database intended as a resource for research on the immune response to SARS-CoV-2. HLA class I and class II types, where available, came from metadata supplied by the sample provider rather than from assay-based typing. The material from the prospective study consisted of cDNA or gDNA derived from T cells, B-cell-depleted T cells, or PBMCs. Sample metadata almost always included a de-identified subject ID, COVID-19 status, age in years and sex. The dataset comprised deeply sampled blood TCRbeta repertoires from subjects exposed to, actively infected with, or recovered from COVID-19.

Worth noting for this clone: It lacks a known antigen. No qualities accompany the bases; no much larger clone lies one base away.

The immunoSEQ Assay, a bias-controlled multiplex PCR, was used to amplify TCRbeta CDR3 regions from genomic DNA. The original methods were these. Within the assay, amplification of reference gene primers was used to estimate how many nucleated cells each sample contained. To quantify the absolute abundance of each unique TCRbeta CDR3 rearrangement, sequence reads were collapsed and filtered. Productive Simpson clonality was computed per sample as the square root of Simpson's diversity index over productive rearrangements. TCRdb re-hosts the immuneACCESS table, in-frame sequences only. Its copies lack some clones; in the studies checked, an unresolved V gene accounts for under half of them, and the cause for the rest is not known. From that table come the V and J calls and clone size; the DNA was used to work out D and trimming. This sample lists 71,000 or so clones; around nine tenths were detected once. The biggest ten clones account for 4.5% to 5.5% of the sample.

Cut back by 5 bases and 7 bases, the V and J ends lie 9 bases apart. Including the terminal cysteine and phenylalanine, the CDR3 comprises 12 residues. The CDR3 DNA has 36 bases and is translated from base 1. The collaborating institutions used their own protocols to collect whole blood in K2EDTA tubes. For TCRbeta analysis, collaborators shipped samples as frozen whole blood, isolated PBMCs, or DNA extracted from either of those sample types. What the work shows at the level of the full study, not this receptor alone: How much clinical and demographic metadata was included differed by source and by participant, and the metadata was provided uncurated.

The sample was peripheral blood. This receptor was identified in a woman between 18 and 29 years old with acute or convalescent COVID-19. This sequence uses TRBV12-3 or TRBV12-4 and TRBJ1-5; the D gene is not confidently resolved. The nucleotides are TGTGCCAGCAGTCTAACAGTCCAGCCCCAGCATTTT. This codes for CASSLTVQPQHF.